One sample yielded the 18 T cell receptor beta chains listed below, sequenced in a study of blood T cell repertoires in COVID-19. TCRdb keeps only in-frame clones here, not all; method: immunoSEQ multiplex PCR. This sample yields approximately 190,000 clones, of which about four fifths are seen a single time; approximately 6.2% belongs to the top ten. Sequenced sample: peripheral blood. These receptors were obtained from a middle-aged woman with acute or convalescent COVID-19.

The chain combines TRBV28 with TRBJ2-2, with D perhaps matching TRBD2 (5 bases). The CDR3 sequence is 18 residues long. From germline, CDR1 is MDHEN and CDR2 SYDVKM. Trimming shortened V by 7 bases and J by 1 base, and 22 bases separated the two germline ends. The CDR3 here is CASTPMRVGSENTGELFF. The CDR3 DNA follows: TGTGCCAGCACTCCCATGAGGGTGGGTAGCGAGAACACCGGGGAGCTGTTTTTT.

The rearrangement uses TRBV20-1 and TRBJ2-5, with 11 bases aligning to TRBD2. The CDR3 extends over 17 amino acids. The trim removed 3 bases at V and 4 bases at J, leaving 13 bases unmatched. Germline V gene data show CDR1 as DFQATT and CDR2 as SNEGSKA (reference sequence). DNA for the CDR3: TGCAGTGCTAGTCGGCTAGCGGGAGGTTTGGTCGGAGAGACCCAGTACTTC. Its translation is CSASRLAGGLVGETQYF.

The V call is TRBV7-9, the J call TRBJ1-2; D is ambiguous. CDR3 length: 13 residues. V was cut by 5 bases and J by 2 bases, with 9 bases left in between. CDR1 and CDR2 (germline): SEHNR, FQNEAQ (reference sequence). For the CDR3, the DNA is TGTGCCAGCAGCCATCCCGGGAACTATGGCTACACCTTC. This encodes CASSHPGNYGYTF.

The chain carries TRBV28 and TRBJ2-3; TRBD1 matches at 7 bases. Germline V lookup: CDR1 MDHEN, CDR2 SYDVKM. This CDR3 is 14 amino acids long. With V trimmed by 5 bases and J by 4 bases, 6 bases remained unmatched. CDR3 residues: CASSPTGSSDTQYF. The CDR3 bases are TGTGCCAGCAGTCCGACAGGGAGTTCAGATACGCAGTATTTT.

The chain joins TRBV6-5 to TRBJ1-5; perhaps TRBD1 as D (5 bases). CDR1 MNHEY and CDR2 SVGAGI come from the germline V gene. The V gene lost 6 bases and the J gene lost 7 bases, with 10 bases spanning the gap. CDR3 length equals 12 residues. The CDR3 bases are TGTGCCAGCAGCTCAGGGAACCAGCCCCAGCATTTT. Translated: CASSSGNQPQHF.

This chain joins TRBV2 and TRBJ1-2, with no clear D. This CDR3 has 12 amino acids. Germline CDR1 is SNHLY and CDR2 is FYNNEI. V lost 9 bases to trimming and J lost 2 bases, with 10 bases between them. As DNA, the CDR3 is TGTGCCAGTGATGACGGGAACTATGGCTACACCTTC. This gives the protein CASDDGNYGYTF.

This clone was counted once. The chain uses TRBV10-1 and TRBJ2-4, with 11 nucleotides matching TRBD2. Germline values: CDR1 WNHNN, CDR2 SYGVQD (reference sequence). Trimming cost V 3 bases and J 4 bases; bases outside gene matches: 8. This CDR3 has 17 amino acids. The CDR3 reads CASSDNTGTSGKNIQYF. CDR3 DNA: TGCGCCAGCAGTGACAATACCGGGACTAGCGGAAAAAACATTCAGTACTTC.

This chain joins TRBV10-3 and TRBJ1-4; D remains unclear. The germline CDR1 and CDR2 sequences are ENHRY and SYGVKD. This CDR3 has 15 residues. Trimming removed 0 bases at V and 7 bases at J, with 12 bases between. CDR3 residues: CAISESRGEGEKLFF. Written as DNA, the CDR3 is TGTGCCATCAGTGAGTCCCGGGGTGAGGGTGAAAAACTGTTTTTT.

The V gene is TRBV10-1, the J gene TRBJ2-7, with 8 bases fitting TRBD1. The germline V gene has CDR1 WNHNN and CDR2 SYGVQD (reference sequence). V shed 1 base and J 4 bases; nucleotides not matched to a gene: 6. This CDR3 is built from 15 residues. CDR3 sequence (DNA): TGCGCCAGCAGTGAGTGCCGGACAGGGCAGTACGAGCAGTACTTC. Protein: CASSECRTGQYEQYF.

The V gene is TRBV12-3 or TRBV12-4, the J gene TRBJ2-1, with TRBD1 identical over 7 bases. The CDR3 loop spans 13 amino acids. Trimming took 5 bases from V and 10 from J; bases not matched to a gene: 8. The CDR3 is CASSNDRDREQFF. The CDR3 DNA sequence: TGTGCCAGCAGTAATGACAGGGATCGGGAGCAGTTCTTC.

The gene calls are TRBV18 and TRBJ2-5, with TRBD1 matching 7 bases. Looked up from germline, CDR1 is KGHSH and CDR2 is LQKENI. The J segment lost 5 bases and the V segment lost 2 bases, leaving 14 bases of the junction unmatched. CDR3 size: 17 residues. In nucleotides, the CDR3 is TGTGCCAGCTCACCAGGACAGGCGGGCTGGGCTGGCGAGACCCAGTACTTC. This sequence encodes CASSPGQAGWAGETQYF.

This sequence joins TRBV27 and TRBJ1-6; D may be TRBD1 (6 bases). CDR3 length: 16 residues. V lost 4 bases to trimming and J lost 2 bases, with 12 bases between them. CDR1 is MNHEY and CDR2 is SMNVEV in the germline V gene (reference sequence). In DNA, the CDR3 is TGTGCCAGCAGTTCGGGAGGGGGTGCCTATAATTCACCCCTCCACTTT. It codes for CASSSGGGAYNSPLHF.

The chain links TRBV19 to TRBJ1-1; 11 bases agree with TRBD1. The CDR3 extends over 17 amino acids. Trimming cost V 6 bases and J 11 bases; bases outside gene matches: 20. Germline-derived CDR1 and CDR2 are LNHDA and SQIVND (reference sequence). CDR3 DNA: TGTGCCAGTAGCCTATTTCACCGGACAGGGGGCGAGGTTGGGGCTTTCTTT. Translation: CASSLFHRTGGEVGAFF.

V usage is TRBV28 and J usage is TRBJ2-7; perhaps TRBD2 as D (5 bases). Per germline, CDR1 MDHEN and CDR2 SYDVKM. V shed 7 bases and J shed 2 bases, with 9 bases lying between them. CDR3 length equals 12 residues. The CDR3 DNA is TGTGCCAGCATAGGGAGTGCCTACGAGCAGTACTTC. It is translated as CASIGSAYEQYF.

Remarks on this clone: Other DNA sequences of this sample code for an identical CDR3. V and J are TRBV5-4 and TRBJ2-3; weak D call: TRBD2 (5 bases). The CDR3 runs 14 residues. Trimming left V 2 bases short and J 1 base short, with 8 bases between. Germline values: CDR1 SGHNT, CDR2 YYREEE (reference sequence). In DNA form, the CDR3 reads TGTGCCAGCAGCTTTAGTAGCGGCACAGATACGCAGTATTTT. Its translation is CASSFSSGTDTQYF.

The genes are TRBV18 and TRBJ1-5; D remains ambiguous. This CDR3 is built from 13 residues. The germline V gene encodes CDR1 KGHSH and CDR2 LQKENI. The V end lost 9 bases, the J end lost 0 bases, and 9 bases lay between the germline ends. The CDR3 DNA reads TGTGCCAGTGTTGCTAATAGCAATCAGCCCCAGCATTTT. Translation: CASVANSNQPQHF.

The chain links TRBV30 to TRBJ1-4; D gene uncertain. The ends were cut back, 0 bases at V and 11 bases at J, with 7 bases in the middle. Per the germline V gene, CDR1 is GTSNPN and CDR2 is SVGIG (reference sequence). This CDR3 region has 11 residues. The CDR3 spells CAWSVADKLFF. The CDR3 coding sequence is TGTGCCTGGAGTGTAGCGGATAAACTGTTTTTT.

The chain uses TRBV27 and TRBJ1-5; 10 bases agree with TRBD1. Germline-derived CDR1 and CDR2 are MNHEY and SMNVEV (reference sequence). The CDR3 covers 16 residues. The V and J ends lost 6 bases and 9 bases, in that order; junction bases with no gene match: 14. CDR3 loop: CASSHGDRGHPGPQHF. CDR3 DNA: TGTGCCAGCAGCCACGGGGACAGGGGTCATCCGGGGCCCCAGCATTTT.